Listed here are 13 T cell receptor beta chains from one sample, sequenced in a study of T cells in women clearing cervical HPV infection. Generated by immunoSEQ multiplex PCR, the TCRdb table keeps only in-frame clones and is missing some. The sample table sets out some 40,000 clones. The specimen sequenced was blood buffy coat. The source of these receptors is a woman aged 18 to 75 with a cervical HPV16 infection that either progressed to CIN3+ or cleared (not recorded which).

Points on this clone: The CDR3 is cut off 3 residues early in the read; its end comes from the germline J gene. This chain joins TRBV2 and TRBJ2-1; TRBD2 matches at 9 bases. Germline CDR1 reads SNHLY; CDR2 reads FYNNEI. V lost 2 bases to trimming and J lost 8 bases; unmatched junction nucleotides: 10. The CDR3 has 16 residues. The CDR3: CASSELGGGRGHEQFF. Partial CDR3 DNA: TGTGCCAGCAGTGAACTGGGCGGCGGGAGGGGGCATGAG.

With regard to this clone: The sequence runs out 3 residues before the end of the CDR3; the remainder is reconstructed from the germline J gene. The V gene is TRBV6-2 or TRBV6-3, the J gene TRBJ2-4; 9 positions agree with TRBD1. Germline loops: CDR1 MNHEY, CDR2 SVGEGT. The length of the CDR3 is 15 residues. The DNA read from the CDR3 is TGTGCCAGCAGTTACTCGACGGGACAGGGAGGGCCT. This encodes CASSYSTGQGGP. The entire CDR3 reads CASSYSTGQGGPQYF.

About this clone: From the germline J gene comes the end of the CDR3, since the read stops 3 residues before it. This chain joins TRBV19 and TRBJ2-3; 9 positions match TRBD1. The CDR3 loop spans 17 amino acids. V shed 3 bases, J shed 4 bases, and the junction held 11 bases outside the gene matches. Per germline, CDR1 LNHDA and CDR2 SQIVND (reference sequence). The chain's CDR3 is CASSIKQGAPRADTQYF. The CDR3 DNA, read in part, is TGTGCCAGTAGTATTAAACAGGGGGCCCCCAGGGCAGATACG.

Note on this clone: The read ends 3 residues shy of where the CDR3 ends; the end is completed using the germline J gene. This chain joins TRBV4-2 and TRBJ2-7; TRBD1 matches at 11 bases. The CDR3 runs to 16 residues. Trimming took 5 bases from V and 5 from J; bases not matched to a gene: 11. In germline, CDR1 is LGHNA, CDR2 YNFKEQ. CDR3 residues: CASSTSAGTGGNEQYF. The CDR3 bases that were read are TGTGCCAGCAGCACCTCCGCCGGGACAGGGGGAAACGAG.

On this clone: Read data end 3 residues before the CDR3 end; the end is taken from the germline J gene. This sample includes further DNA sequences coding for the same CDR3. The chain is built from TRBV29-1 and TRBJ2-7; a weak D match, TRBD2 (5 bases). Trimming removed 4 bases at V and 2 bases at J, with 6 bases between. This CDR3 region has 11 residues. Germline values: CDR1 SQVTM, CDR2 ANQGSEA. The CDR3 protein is CSVGGPYEQYF. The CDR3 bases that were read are TGCAGCGTTGGAGGGCCCTACGAG.

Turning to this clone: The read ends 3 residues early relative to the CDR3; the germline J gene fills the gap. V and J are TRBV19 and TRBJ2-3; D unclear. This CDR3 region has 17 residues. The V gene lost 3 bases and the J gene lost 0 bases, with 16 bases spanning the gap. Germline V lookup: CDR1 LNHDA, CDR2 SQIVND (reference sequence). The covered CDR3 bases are TGTGCCAGTAGTATCTGGGCTAAGCCATCTAGCACAGATACG. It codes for CASSIWAKPSSTDT. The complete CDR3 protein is CASSIWAKPSSTDTQYF.

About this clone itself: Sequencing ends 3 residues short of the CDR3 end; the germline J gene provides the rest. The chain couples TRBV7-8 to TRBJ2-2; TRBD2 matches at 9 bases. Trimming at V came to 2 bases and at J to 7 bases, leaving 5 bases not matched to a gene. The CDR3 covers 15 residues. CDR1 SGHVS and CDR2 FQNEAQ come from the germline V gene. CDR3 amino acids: CASSLLSAGGGELFF. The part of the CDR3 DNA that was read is TGTGCCAGCAGCTTACTCTCAGCGGGAGGCGGGGAG. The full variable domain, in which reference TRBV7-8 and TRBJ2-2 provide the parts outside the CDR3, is GAGVSQSPRYKVAKRGQDVALRCDPISGHVSLFWYQQALGQGPEFLTYFQNEAQLDKSGLPSDRFFAERPEGSVSTLKIQRTQQEDSAVYLCASSLLSAGGGELFFGEGSRLTVL.

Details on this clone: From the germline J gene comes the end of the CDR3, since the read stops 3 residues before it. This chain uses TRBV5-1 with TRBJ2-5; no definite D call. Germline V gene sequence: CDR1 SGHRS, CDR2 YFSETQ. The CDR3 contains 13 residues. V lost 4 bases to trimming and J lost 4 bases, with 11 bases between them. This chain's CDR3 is CASSLGPGETQYF. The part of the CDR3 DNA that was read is TGCGCCAGCAGCCTAGGCCCGGGAGAGACC.

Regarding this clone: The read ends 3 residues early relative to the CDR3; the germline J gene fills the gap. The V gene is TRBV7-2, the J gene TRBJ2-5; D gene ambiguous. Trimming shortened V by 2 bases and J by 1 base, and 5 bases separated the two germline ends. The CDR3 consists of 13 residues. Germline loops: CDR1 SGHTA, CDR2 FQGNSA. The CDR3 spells CASSLSFQETQYF. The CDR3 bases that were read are TGTGCCAGCAGCTTATCCTTCCAAGAGACC. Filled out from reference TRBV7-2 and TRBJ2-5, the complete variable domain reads GAGVSQSPSNKVTEKGKDVELRCDPISGHTALYWYRQSLGQGLEFLIYFQGNSAPDKSGLPSDRFSAERTGGSVSTLTIQRTQQEDSAVYLCASSLSFQETQYFGPGTRLLVL.

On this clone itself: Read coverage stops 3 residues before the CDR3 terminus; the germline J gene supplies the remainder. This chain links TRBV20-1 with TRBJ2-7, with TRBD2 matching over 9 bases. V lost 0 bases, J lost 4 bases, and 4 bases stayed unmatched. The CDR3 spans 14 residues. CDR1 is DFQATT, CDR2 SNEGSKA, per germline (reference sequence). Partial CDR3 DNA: TGCAGTGCTAGAGAGCTAGCGGGAAAGTACGAG. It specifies CSARELAGKYE. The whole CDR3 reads CSARELAGKYEQYF.

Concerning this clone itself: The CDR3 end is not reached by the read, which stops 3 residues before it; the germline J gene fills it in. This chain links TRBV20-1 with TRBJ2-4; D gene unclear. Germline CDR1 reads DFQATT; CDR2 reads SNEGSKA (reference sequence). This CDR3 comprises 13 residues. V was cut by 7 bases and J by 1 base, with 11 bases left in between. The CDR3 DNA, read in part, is TGCAGTGGGCTAGACGGGGCCAAAAACATT. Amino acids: CSGLDGAKNI. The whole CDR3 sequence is CSGLDGAKNIQYF.

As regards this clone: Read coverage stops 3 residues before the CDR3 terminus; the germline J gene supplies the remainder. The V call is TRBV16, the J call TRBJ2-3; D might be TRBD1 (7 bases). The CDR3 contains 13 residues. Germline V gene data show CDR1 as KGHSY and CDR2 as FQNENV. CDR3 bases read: TGTGCCAGCAGCCAGGCAGGGGGGCAGCCG. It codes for CASSQAGGQP. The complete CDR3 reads CASSQAGGQPQYF.

The CDR3 sequence: CARGVTAYEQYF. CDR3 bases read: TGTGCCCGCGGGGTCACCGCCTACGAG. This rearrangement joins TRBV6-4 to TRBJ2-7; tentatively, D is TRBD2 (6 bases). With the read ending 3 residues before the CDR3 end, the germline J gene is used to fill in that end. V was trimmed by 11 bases and J by 2 bases, leaving 13 bases between them. The germline V gene encodes CDR1 MRHNA and CDR2 SNTAGT. The CDR3 has 12 amino acids.